The 23 T cell receptor beta chains given below trace back to one sample, sequenced in a study of T cells expressing NK-cell markers. Following a re-call of the 5' RACE reads, TCRdb has one entry per CDR3 protein and lacks DNA. This table lists some 460,000 distinct CDR3 sequences. The specimen was blood T cells: a sorted CD56 or NKG2C T cell subset, CD4+ or CD8+ T cells, or bulk PBMC T cells (not recorded which). Receptors were obtained from a woman between 45 and 60 years old in good health.

The V gene is TRBV10-3, the J gene TRBJ1-1. The CDR3 has 15 amino acids. The V gene's germline CDR1 is ENHRY and CDR2 SYGVKD. This CDR3 is CAISEPVKPSTEAFF.

The rearrangement links TRBV12-3 or TRBV12-4 to TRBJ2-2; lacking DNA, the TRBD2 call made by TCRdb goes unchecked. CDR3 length: 13 amino acids. CDR3: CASSPQVTGELFF.

The chain recombines TRBV4-1 with TRBJ2-3. Germline V lookup: CDR1 MGHRA, CDR2 YSYEKL. The CDR3 totals 12 residues. CDR3: CASSHLTDTQYF.

The chain is built from TRBV5-1 and TRBJ1-6. CDR3 length equals 14 residues. CDR1 is SGHRS and CDR2 is YFSETQ in the germline V gene. CDR3 protein: CASSERDNNSPLHF.

The chain links TRBV27 to TRBJ2-7; the TCRdb D gene call, TRBD2, has no DNA to confirm it. CDR1 MNHEY and CDR2 SMNVEV come from the germline V gene (reference sequence). This CDR3 region has 15 residues. CDR3 sequence: CASRRLAERVHEQYF.

This chain uses TRBV29-1 with TRBJ2-1; with no DNA, the TCRdb D assignment of TRBD2 cannot be verified. In germline, CDR1 is SQVTM, CDR2 ANQGSEA. The CDR3 spans 14 residues. The chain's CDR3 is CSVEPGLAGNEQFF.

The rearrangement uses TRBV15 and TRBJ2-2; the TRBD1 assignment by TCRdb is unverifiable without DNA. The germline V gene encodes CDR1 LNHNV and CDR2 YYDKDF (reference sequence). The CDR3 is 16 amino acids. CDR3 amino acids: CATSRDLVGTGGELFF.

The rearrangement joins TRBV11-2 to TRBJ2-1; the TRBD2 assignment by TCRdb is unverifiable without DNA. From germline, CDR1 is SGHAT and CDR2 FQNNGV. The CDR3 has 16 amino acids. The CDR3 reads CASSLFRGRAVNEQFF.

The chain carries TRBV5-1 and TRBJ2-1. Germline V gives CDR1 SGHRS, CDR2 YFSETQ. This CDR3 has 18 residues. This CDR3 reads CASSYGATDMSSYNEQFF.

J is TRBJ2-5 and V is TRBV11-2; checking the TCRdb D call of TRBD2 is not possible without DNA. CDR1 SGHAT and CDR2 FQNNGV come from the germline V gene. The CDR3 has 12 residues. CDR3 protein: CASSLGGRTQYF. Full variable domain (missing parts from reference TRBV11-2 and TRBJ2-5): EAGVAQSPRYKIIEKRQSVAFWCNPISGHATLYWYQQILGQGPKLLIQFQNNGVVDDSQLPKDRFSAERLKGVDSTLKIQPAKLEDSAVYLCASSLGGRTQYFGPGTRLLVL.

The J gene is TRBJ2-4, the V gene TRBV7-8; with no DNA, the TCRdb D assignment of TRBD2 cannot be verified. This CDR3 region has 15 residues. Looked up from germline, CDR1 is SGHVS and CDR2 is FQNEAQ. Here the CDR3 reads CASSLRGPAKNIQYF.

The CDR3 sequence is CSARAWRDSNEQFF. The V call is TRBV20-1, the J call TRBJ2-1; with no DNA, the TCRdb D assignment of TRBD2 cannot be verified. The CDR3 extends over 14 amino acids. CDR1 is DFQATT, CDR2 SNEGSKA, per germline (reference sequence).

The chain recombines TRBV3-1 with TRBJ1-1; TCRdb selects TRBD1, and the lack of DNA leaves this call unchecked. The CDR3 totals 16 residues. CDR1 is LGHDT and CDR2 is YNNKEL in the germline V gene (reference sequence). CDR3: CASSHAPDTLNTEAFF. Looking up the rest from reference TRBV3-1 and TRBJ1-1 gives the full variable domain: DTAVSQTPKYLVTQMGNDKSIKCEQNLGHDTMYWYKQDSKKFLKIMFSYNNKELIINETVPNRFSPKSPDKAHLNLHINSLELGDSAVYFCASSHAPDTLNTEAFFGQGTRLTVV.

The V and J genes are TRBV20-1 and TRBJ2-1; TCRdb calls TRBD2, which cannot be checked without DNA. The V gene's germline CDR1 is DFQATT and CDR2 SNEGSKA (reference sequence). The length of the CDR3 is 14 residues. Here the CDR3 reads CSARSPGGGNEQFF.

The chain recombines TRBV19 with TRBJ2-3; TCRdb gives TRBD1 as the D gene, but with no DNA this cannot be confirmed. CDR1 is LNHDA, CDR2 SQIVND, per germline (reference sequence). The CDR3 is 15 residues long. The CDR3 loop is CASSIGGADTDTQYF. The variable domain in full, completed from reference TRBV19 and TRBJ2-3, reads DGGITQSPKYLFRKEGQNVTLSCEQNLNHDAMYWYRQDPGQGLRLIYYSQIVNDFQKGDIAEGYSVSREKKESFPLTVTSAQKNPTAFYLCASSIGGADTDTQYFGPGTRLTVL.

V is TRBV20-1 and J is TRBJ2-1. CDR3 length equals 15 residues. Germline CDR1 and CDR2: DFQATT and SNEGSKA (reference sequence). Here the CDR3 reads CSARDLGRPYNEQFF.

The V and J genes are TRBV20-1 and TRBJ2-5; TCRdb proposes TRBD2, but this gene call is untestable without DNA. The germline V gene has CDR1 DFQATT and CDR2 SNEGSKA (reference sequence). The CDR3 consists of 12 residues. This chain's CDR3 is CSVNPPGETQYF.

The chain combines TRBV12-3 or TRBV12-4 with TRBJ2-3; lacking DNA, the TRBD2 call made by TCRdb goes unchecked. The length of the CDR3 is 13 residues. The CDR3 is CATRGGGPDTQYF.

The rearrangement uses TRBV5-1 and TRBJ1-1; TCRdb selects TRBD1, and the lack of DNA leaves this call unchecked. The V gene's germline CDR1 is SGHRS and CDR2 YFSETQ. This CDR3 spans 17 amino acids. CDR3 in amino acids: CASSPLGRSRDGREAFF.

The rearrangement links TRBV24-1 to TRBJ2-2; TCRdb returns TRBD1, unconfirmable since there is no DNA. Looked up from germline, CDR1 is KGHDR and CDR2 is SFDVKD. The CDR3 extends over 12 amino acids. The chain's CDR3 is CATSSGGLKLFF.

The rearrangement uses TRBV20-1 and TRBJ1-3; TCRdb returns TRBD1, unconfirmable since there is no DNA. The CDR3 spans 13 residues. Germline assignment: CDR1 DFQATT and CDR2 SNEGSKA (reference sequence). CDR3 sequence reads: CSARGDSGNTIYF.

V usage is TRBV5-5 and J usage is TRBJ2-5; TCRdb calls TRBD1, which cannot be checked without DNA. The germline gives CDR1 SGHKS, CDR2 YYEKEE (reference sequence). CDR3 length equals 13 residues. The CDR3 here is CASNPGGVETQYF.

This chain connects TRBV10-3 to TRBJ2-4; TCRdb reports TRBD2, a call that lacks DNA to check it against. CDR3 size: 13 residues. The germline gives CDR1 ENHRY, CDR2 SYGVKD. The chain's CDR3 is CAISEAPGLKAYF.